This section outlines one T cell receptor beta chain sequence together with its context. No antigen is known for it. This CDR3 region has 17 residues. CDR1 is KGHSH and CDR2 is LQKENI in the germline V gene. The V and J ends lost 5 bases and 2 bases, in that order; junction bases with no gene match: 14. These data come from a study of OX40 agonist ivuxolimab in advanced cancers. Study-wide background: Patients with prior anti-PD-1, anti-PD-L1 or anti-CTLA-4 therapy were eligible; roughly 40% had some. Findings and caveats of the study: Averaged across samples, CD8+ T cells carried more expanded clones than CD4+ did. Which antigen the expanded peripheral T cells recognized is unknown.

Sequencing was performed with immunoSEQ multiplex PCR; in TCRdb, only in-frame clones are kept and a portion is missing. The data contain around 72,000 clones, 80% of them singletons. Sequencing was performed on CD4+ or CD8+ T cells sorted from blood, taken in a trial of the OX40 agonist ivuxolimab. The rearrangement joins TRBV18 to TRBJ2-5, with 7 bases identical to TRBD1. This clonotype was sampled from an adult with an advanced solid tumor such as melanoma, head and neck, liver or kidney cancer. CDR3 nucleotide sequence: TGTGCCAGCTCAACAATTACAGGGGTGCGGGTACAAGAGACCCAGTACTTC. This gives the protein CASSTITGVRVQETQYF. Looking up the rest from reference TRBV18 and TRBJ2-5 gives the full variable domain: NAGVMQNPRHLVRRRGQEARLRCSPMKGHSHVYWYRQLPEEGLKFMVYLQKENIIDESGMPKERFSAEFPKEGPSILRIQQVVRGDSAAYFCASSTITGVRVQETQYFGPGTRLLVL.